These T cell receptor beta chains were read from a single sample in a study of shared clonotypes between healthy human individuals. Using immunoSEQ multiplex PCR, the repertoire was profiled, and TCRdb retains in-frame clones only, with some absent. The sample shows some 2,100,000 clones, around 95% of them seen only once. Material for sequencing was naive CD4+ T cells sorted from blood. The receptor set was obtained from a man between 18 and 29 years old in good health. Both conserved end residues are part of each CDR3.

j_call | v_call | cdr3_aa
TRBJ2-5 | TRBV5-1 | CASSFSGTAEETQYF
TRBJ2-7 | TRBV18 | CASSPSLALLTYEQYF
TRBJ1-4 | TRBV5-4 | CASSAGPQPVNEKLFF
TRBJ2-1 | TRBV18 | CASSPPGGASSYNEQFF
TRBJ2-2 | TRBV28 | CASSASGLAAGELFF
TRBJ1-2 | TRBV2 | CASSEVREGSYGYTF
TRBJ1-1 | TRBV29-1 | CSVDRENTEAFF
TRBJ1-2 | TRBV6-5 | CASSARDRGPDGYTF
TRBJ2-7 | TRBV2 | CASSGQGGLYEQYF
TRBJ1-2 | TRBV19 | CASSPSQGAYGYTF
TRBJ1-4 | TRBV14 | CASSQDRDRGEKLFF
TRBJ2-3 | TRBV5-1 | CASSSTGGADTQYF
TRBJ1-6 | TRBV10-2 | CASSEGGNYNSPLHF
TRBJ1-2 | TRBV18 | CASSPQGLAGYGYTF
TRBJ1-5 | TRBV27 | CASSLEQALNQPQHF
TRBJ2-5 | TRBV7-9 | CASSPRGRQETQYF
TRBJ2-1 | TRBV28 | CASSQIRDRTYNEQFF
TRBJ2-2 | TRBV7-9 | CASSLGGGPGELFF
TRBJ2-7 | TRBV4-3 | CASSQDHQTRDYEQYF
TRBJ1-6 | TRBV5-4 | CASSLAAGHNSPLHF
TRBJ2-3 | TRBV11-2 | CASSSQQFIFTDTQYF
TRBJ1-4 | TRBV7-2 | CASSDRVGEKLFF
TRBJ2-1 | TRBV5-1 | CASSPGFGTGLYNEQFF
TRBJ2-1 | TRBV2 | CASSEIDRSSYNEQFF
TRBJ1-6 | TRBV11-2 | CASGGQNSPLHF
TRBJ2-7 | TRBV9 | CASSAEGYEQYF
TRBJ2-7 | TRBV28 | CASSLGGTRLYEQYF
TRBJ1-5 | TRBV7-2 | CASSLDRVGQPQHF
TRBJ2-7 | TRBV6-6 | CASSYLGTSGYEQYF
TRBJ1-2 | TRBV5-1 | CASSLEVGATRYYGYTF
TRBJ2-2 | TRBV25-1 | CASSESVGGTGELFF
TRBJ1-5 | TRBV6-5 | CASSRGGGNQPQHF
TRBJ2-7 | TRBV18 | CASSPKDKDYEQYF